The TCR beta chain described here comes from a study of graft-versus-host responses after intestinal transplantation. Looking at the study overall: Recipients were given multivisceral, liver-intestinal, or isolated intestinal transplants.

General observations from the study: Some GvH clones appeared in ileal mucosa or blood before recipient bone marrow.

Turning to this clone: Its antigen is unidentified.

Looked up from germline, CDR1 is SNHLY and CDR2 is FYNNEI. There are 13 residues in the CDR3. The V segment lost 8 bases and the J segment 7 bases; nucleotides outside the gene matches: 5. Profiled with immunoSEQ multiplex PCR; TCRdb holds only in-frame clones, not every one. The repertoire consists of approximately 38,000 clones, with roughly 80% occurring once and the leading ten covering 3.5%. The sequence was collected from a human patient who received an intestinal transplant, so some T cells may come from the graft donor. The chain uses TRBV2 and TRBJ1-6, with TRBD1 matching over 7 bases. The material was PBMCs, obtained 1070 days after transplant. The CDR3 reads CASSRDSNSPLHF. DNA of the CDR3: TGTGCCAGCTCGAGGGACAGCAATTCACCCCTCCACTTT. The complete variable domain, with remaining parts taken from reference TRBV2 and TRBJ1-6, reads EPEVTQTPSHQVTQMGQEVILRCVPISNHLYFYWYRQILGQKVEFLVSFYNNEISEKSEIFDDQFSVERPDGSNFTLKIRSTKLEDSAMYFCASSRDSNSPLHFGNGTRLTVT.